The entry below gives a single T cell receptor (beta chain) sequence along with its context. Its antigen is unidentified. The repertoire was sequenced with immunoSEQ multiplex PCR; TCRdb's copy has only in-frame clones and lacks some. The sample records around 30,000 clones, 86% being singletons. Looked up from germline, CDR1 is SGHVS and CDR2 is FNYEAQ. This CDR3 comprises 13 residues. With 5 bases clipped from V and 4 bases from J, the junction kept 4 bases outside the gene matches. CFSE-dim autoproliferating and CFSE-high non-proliferating T cells from unstimulated culture were sequenced separately. Pooled replicate wells came from some 50 million CFSE-labeled PBMCs cultured less than 9 days without stimulus. The PBMCs received 0.45 to 0.6 uM CFSE and serum-free culture with no added stimuli. The sample belongs to a study of memory B cells and T cells in multiple sclerosis. Study observations and caveats: Clone-set sizes differed between compartments, so shared clonotype counts needed normalization.

The sample taken for sequencing was PBMCs from blood kept in culture. The sequence came from a human donor with multiple sclerosis. This chain links TRBV7-6 with TRBJ1-1; the match to TRBD1 covers 7 bases. The CDR3 sequence: CASSRGLSTEAFF. In DNA form, the CDR3 reads TGTGCCAGCAGCAGGGGGCTGAGCACTGAAGCTTTCTTT. Based on the CDR3 plus reference TRBV7-6 and TRBJ1-1, the full variable domain is GAGVSQSPRYKVTKRGQDVALRCDPISGHVSLYWYRQALGQGPEFLTYFNYEAQQDKSGLPNDRFSAERPEGSISTLTIQRTEQRDSAMYRCASSRGLSTEAFFGQGTRLTVV.